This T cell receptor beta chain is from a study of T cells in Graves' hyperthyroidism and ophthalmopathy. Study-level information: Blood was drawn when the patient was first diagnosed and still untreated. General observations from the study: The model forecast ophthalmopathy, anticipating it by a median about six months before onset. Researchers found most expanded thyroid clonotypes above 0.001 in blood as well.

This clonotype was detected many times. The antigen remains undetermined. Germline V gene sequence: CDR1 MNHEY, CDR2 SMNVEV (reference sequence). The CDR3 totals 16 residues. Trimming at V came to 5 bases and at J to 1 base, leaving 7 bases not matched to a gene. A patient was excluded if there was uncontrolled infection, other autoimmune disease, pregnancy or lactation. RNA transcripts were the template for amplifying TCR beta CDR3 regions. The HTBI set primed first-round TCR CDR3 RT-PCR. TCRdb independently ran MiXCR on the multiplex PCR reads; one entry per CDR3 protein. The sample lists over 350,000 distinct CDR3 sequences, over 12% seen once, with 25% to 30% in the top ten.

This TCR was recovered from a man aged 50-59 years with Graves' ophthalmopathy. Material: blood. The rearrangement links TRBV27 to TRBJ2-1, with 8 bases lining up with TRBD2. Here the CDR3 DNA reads TGTGCCAGCAGTCGATTAGCGGGAAAGTCCTACAATGAGCAGTTCTTC. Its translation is CASSRLAGKSYNEQFF.